These 17 T cell receptor beta chains originate from one sample sequenced in a study of T cells after yellow fever vaccination (dated by TCRdb to between 2017 and 2020). Reading the label with the study, this specimen's treatment or condition is: live attenuated yellow fever vaccine strain. Libraries were built with 5' RACE. Sequencing relied on an Illumina HiSeq 2500. Through fastp at Q25 and MiXCR, TCRdb rebuilt clones from the public reads, retaining in-frame beta chains. When rows share a CDR3 protein, they turn into one entry using the most common DNA and genes. This sample comprises roughly 85,000 distinct CDR3 sequences, approximately 12% of them detected only once. Approximately 23% of the sample is held by the ten biggest clonotypes. This material consisted of CD8+ T cells not binding an NS4B(214-222) dextramer, sorted from PBMCs, taken approximately 22 days after the first yellow fever vaccination. The sample's cell subset or site, from its label and the paper: NS4B epitope dextramer-negative CD8 T cells. Receptors were obtained from a man aged 18 to 30 who received the YFV17D yellow fever vaccine.

This clonotype was seen a few times. V and J are TRBV27 and TRBJ1-1; no firm D call. Between the trimmed V and J ends, which lost 0 bases and 5 bases, there was a span of 10 bases. Germline V gene sequence: CDR1 MNHEY, CDR2 SMNVEV (reference sequence). The CDR3 length is 14 residues. The DNA for the CDR3 is TGTGCCAGCAGTTTATCGTTGGGGTGGACTGAAGCTTTCTTT. Translated: CASSLSLGWTEAFF.

This sequence joins TRBV5-6 and TRBJ2-7, with D perhaps TRBD2 (5 bases). The CDR3 runs 14 residues. Deletions cut 0 bases from V and 2 bases from J, with 9 bases between. Germline CDR1 and CDR2: SGHDT and YYEEEE. The CDR3 sequence is CASSLVEDAYEQYF. The CDR3 DNA reads TGTGCCAGCAGCTTGGTGGAGGACGCCTACGAGCAGTACTTC.

This clonotype was detected a few times. V is TRBV7-2 and J is TRBJ2-3; 8 bases map to TRBD2. There are 12 residues in the CDR3. The V and J ends lost 5 bases and 7 bases, in that order; junction bases with no gene match: 2. The V gene's germline CDR1 is SGHTA and CDR2 FQGNSA. The CDR3 here is CASSGLANTQYF. CDR3 DNA sequence: TGTGCCAGCAGCGGACTAGCTAATACGCAGTATTTT.

The chain joins TRBV20-1 to TRBJ1-2; D gene ambiguous. V was clipped by 1 base and J by 0 bases, with 6 bases between them. CDR1 DFQATT and CDR2 SNEGSKA come from the germline V gene (reference sequence). The CDR3 extends over 13 amino acids. In DNA form, the CDR3 reads TGCAGTGCTAGAGCGATCTCTAACTATGGCTACACCTTC. It translates to CSARAISNYGYTF.

V usage is TRBV27 and J usage is TRBJ1-5; D remains ambiguous. CDR3 length: 13 residues. Germline loops: CDR1 MNHEY, CDR2 SMNVEV (reference sequence). V gave up 5 bases and J gave up 3 bases, with 8 bases separating them. In DNA, the CDR3 is TGTGCCAGCAGTCCTATGCACAATCAGCCCCAGCATTTT. This translates into CASSPMHNQPQHF.

The V and J genes are TRBV7-6 and TRBJ2-7; weak D call: TRBD2 (7 bases). CDR1 and CDR2 from the germline V gene are SGHVS and FNYEAQ. The CDR3 has 15 amino acids. Trimming removed 4 bases at V and 2 bases at J, with 15 bases between. The CDR3 DNA follows: TGTGCCAGCAGCTCCTCCGCGGGGGCCCCCTACGAGCAGTACTTC. It encodes CASSSSAGAPYEQYF.

This clonotype has only a few counts. This chain connects TRBV13 to TRBJ2-3; D perhaps matches TRBD1 (7 bases). Deletions cut 7 bases from V and 6 bases from J, with 11 bases between. CDR3 length: 12 amino acids. Germline V gives CDR1 PRHDT, CDR2 FYEKMQ (reference sequence). For the CDR3, the DNA is TGTGCCAGCACCTCAGGGGGGGATACGCAGTATTTT. Translation gives CASTSGGDTQYF.

This clonotype was seen many times. This chain connects TRBV4-1 to TRBJ2-7, with D possibly matching TRBD1 (6 bases). CDR1 and CDR2 (germline): MGHRA, YSYEKL. V shed 0 bases and J shed 3 bases, with 12 bases lying between them. The CDR3 runs to 15 residues. CDR3 nucleotides: TGCGCCAGCAGCCAAGAATACAGGGAAGACTACGAGCAGTACTTC. Its protein is CASSQEYREDYEQYF.

This clonotype was detected only a few times. V and J are TRBV27 and TRBJ2-1; D possibly uses TRBD1 or TRBD2 (7 bases each). This CDR3 has 15 amino acids. V lost 7 bases, J lost 9 bases, and 22 bases lay in between. The germline V gene has CDR1 MNHEY and CDR2 SMNVEV (reference sequence). CDR3 sequence: CASTRTRGGYSEQFF. CDR3 nucleotides: TGTGCCAGCACCCGGACCAGGGGGGGGTATAGTGAGCAGTTCTTC.

This clonotype has just a few counts. This sequence joins TRBV29-1 and TRBJ2-7; D is uncertain. There are 12 residues in the CDR3. Germline V CDR1 and CDR2: SQVTM, ANQGSEA. As DNA, the CDR3 is TGCAGTGCCCTGGCAGGAAACTACGAGCAGTACGTC. This translates into CSALAGNYEQYV.

This clonotype was seen a few times. The rearrangement links TRBV7-8 to TRBJ2-1, with no clear D. The CDR3 has 15 residues. CDR1 is SGHVS, CDR2 FQNEAQ, per germline. Trimming stripped 5 bases from V and 0 bases from J, with 11 bases between. CDR3 residues: CASSPRADSYNEQFF. The DNA of the CDR3 is TGTGCCAGCAGCCCCCGGGCGGACTCCTACAATGAGCAGTTCTTC.

The chain links TRBV5-1 to TRBJ1-3; D possibly corresponds to TRBD1 (6 bases). Germline CDR1 SGHRS, CDR2 YFSETQ. The germline V and J ends were trimmed by 5 bases and 0 bases, with 24 bases remaining between them. CDR3 length: 19 residues. In nucleotides, the CDR3 is TGCGCCAGCAGTCTGAACAGGGCTATACCGACCAGCTCTGGAAACACCATATATTTT. It translates to CASSLNRAIPTSSGNTIYF.

This clonotype was seen ten or more times. DNA for the CDR3: TGTGCCAGCAGCCCAGCGATGGGTACCTACGAGCAGTACTTC. Encoded protein: CASSPAMGTYEQYF. This chain links TRBV11-2 with TRBJ2-7; no definite D call. With 5 bases removed from V and 2 bases from J, the gap between germline ends came to 13 bases. CDR3 length: 14 residues. The germline V gene has CDR1 SGHAT and CDR2 FQNNGV.

V gene TRBV9 combines with J gene TRBJ1-1, with D perhaps matching TRBD1 (5 bases). Trimming took 3 bases from V and 1 from J, leaving 19 bases between them. CDR3 length equals 17 residues. CDR1 and CDR2 (germline): SGDLS, YYNGEE. The CDR3 loop reads CASSAAGRGDTNTEAFF. The CDR3 DNA sequence: TGTGCCAGCAGCGCAGCAGGGCGTGGGGATACGAACACTGAAGCTTTCTTT.

The CDR3: CAISEPTSTGELFF. DNA of the CDR3: TGTGCCATCAGTGAGCCGACTTCCACCGGGGAGCTGTTTTTT. The V and J genes are TRBV10-3 and TRBJ2-2; D unclear. V was trimmed by 2 bases and J by 4 bases, leaving 8 bases between them. The CDR3 extends over 14 amino acids. Per the germline V gene, CDR1 is ENHRY and CDR2 is SYGVKD.

The gene calls are TRBV4-3 and TRBJ1-2; D gene uncertain. The CDR3 covers 15 residues. Per the germline V gene, CDR1 is LGHNA and CDR2 is YSLEER. V was cut by 1 base and J by 1 base, with 10 bases left in between. CDR3 DNA: TGCGCCAGCAGCCAAGTGATCGGGAGTAACTATGGCTACACCTTC. Its translation: CASSQVIGSNYGYTF.

The rearrangement uses TRBV5-4 and TRBJ2-2; TRBD1 or TRBD2 may be the D gene (6 bases each). The CDR3 loop spans 14 amino acids. Trimming shortened V by 2 bases and J by 9 bases, and 14 bases separated the two germline ends. CDR1 is SGHNT, CDR2 YYREEE, per germline (reference sequence). The CDR3 loop is CASSLESGGRELFF. The CDR3 nucleotides are TGTGCCAGCAGCTTAGAATCCGGGGGCCGGGAGCTGTTTTTT.